This T cell receptor (beta chain) was observed in a study of T cell responses to AZD1222 COVID-19 vaccine. For the study at large: Second-dose intervals of approximately 4 or approximately 12 weeks were pooled.

V was pared by 8 bases and J by 4 bases, with 9 bases of the junction left unmatched. CDR1 and CDR2 from the germline V gene are SNHLY and FYNNEI. The CDR3 totals 16 residues. TCRdb's table, derived via immunoSEQ multiplex PCR, lists solely in-frame clones and lacks some. This repertoire shows some 96,000 clones, around nine tenths found once; its top ten account for about a sixth. The chain links TRBV2 to TRBJ2-2; 11 positions match TRBD2. The TCR originated in an adult in good health. The sample consisted of peripheral blood, taken on day 0 of AZD1222 vaccination. CDR3 loop: CASLGTSGSSTGELFF. The CDR3 DNA sequence: TGTGCCAGCTTAGGGACTAGCGGTTCTTCCACCGGGGAGCTGTTTTTT.